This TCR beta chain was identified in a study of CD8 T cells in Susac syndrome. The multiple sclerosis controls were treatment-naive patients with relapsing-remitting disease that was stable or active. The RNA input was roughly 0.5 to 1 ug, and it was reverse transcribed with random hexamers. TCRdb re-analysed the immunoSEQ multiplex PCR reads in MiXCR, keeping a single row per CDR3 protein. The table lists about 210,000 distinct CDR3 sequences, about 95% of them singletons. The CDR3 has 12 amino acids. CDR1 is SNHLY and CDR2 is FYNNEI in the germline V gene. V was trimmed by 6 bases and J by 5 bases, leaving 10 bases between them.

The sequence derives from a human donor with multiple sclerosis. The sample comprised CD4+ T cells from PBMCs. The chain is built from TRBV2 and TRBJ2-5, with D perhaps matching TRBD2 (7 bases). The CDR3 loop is CASRQGGETQYF. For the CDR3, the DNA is TGTGCCAGCAGACAGGGAGGGGAGACCCAGTACTTC.